The 20 T cell receptor beta chains in this list originate from one sample, sequenced in a study of T cell responses to AZD1222 COVID-19 vaccine (dated by TCRdb to about 2021). The method was the immunoSEQ multiplex PCR assay. TCRdb re-hosts the immuneACCESS table, in-frame sequences only. Its copies lack some clones; in the studies checked, an unresolved V gene accounts for under half of them, and the cause for the rest is not known. The sample table lists about 120,000 clones, around 93% of them with a count of one. The ten largest clones capture approximately 5.1% of the sample. The intended sense of this specimen's time point label: about 28 days (+/-7) after the second vaccine dose. The sequenced sample was peripheral blood, obtained 28 days after the second AZD1222 dose. The receptors derive from an adult who received the AZD1222 COVID-19 vaccine.

V and J are TRBV7-9 and TRBJ2-1; 7 bases align to TRBD1. Germline CDR1 SEHNR, CDR2 FQNEAQ (reference sequence). After removal of 7 bases from V and 5 bases from J, the junction contained 8 bases not matched to a gene. The CDR3 spans 14 residues. The CDR3 DNA reads as TGTGCCAGCATCGAGGGACAGAACCACAATGAGCAGTTCTTC. It is translated as CASIEGQNHNEQFF.

This clone was seen a handful of times. This sequence joins TRBV5-1 and TRBJ1-3, with D possibly being TRBD1 (5 bases). CDR3 length equals 17 residues. V lost 4 bases and J lost 0, with 17 bases in between. Germline loops: CDR1 SGHRS, CDR2 YFSETQ. CDR3 sequence: CASSPPGGTGSGNTIYF. The CDR3 DNA is TGCGCCAGCAGCCCCCCGGGGGGGACCGGCTCTGGAAACACCATATATTTT.

The chain employs TRBV25-1 and TRBJ1-3; D is ambiguous. Germline V gene data show CDR1 as MGHDK and CDR2 as SYGVNS. V shed 7 bases and J shed 0 bases, with 13 bases lying between them. The CDR3 has 15 residues. The CDR3 DNA reads as TGTGCCAGCACTTTCGGAGGCTTCTCTGGAAACACCATATATTTT. Encoded protein: CASTFGGFSGNTIYF.

The chain has TRBV10-3 and TRBJ1-1, with no clear D. This CDR3 has 13 amino acids. Germline CDR1 ENHRY, CDR2 SYGVKD. The germline V and J ends were trimmed by 4 bases and 1 base, with 7 bases remaining between them. Written as DNA, the CDR3 is TGTGCCATCAGTGGCCAGTCGAACACTGAAGCTTTCTTT. This encodes CAISGQSNTEAFF.

The chain couples TRBV10-3 to TRBJ1-2; TRBD1 might be the D (5 bases). This CDR3 spans 14 amino acids. V lost 2 bases to trimming and J lost 3 bases, with 10 bases between them. The germline gives CDR1 ENHRY, CDR2 SYGVKD. In DNA form, the CDR3 reads TGTGCCATCAGTGAGGCAGGGAAGGACTATGGCTACACCTTC. Its translation is CAISEAGKDYGYTF.

The rearrangement joins TRBV7-2 to TRBJ1-3, with unresolved D. CDR3 size: 14 residues. The V gene's germline CDR1 is SGHTA and CDR2 FQGNSA. V dropped 5 bases and J dropped 8 bases, with 16 bases sitting between them. The CDR3 sequence is CASSPRHRGDTIYF. The CDR3 nucleotides read TGTGCCAGCAGCCCCCGACACCGAGGAGACACCATATATTTT.

This clone was counted a single time. The chain is built from TRBV6-2 or TRBV6-3 and TRBJ1-2, with 9 positions matching TRBD1. The trim removed 6 bases at V and 1 base at J, leaving 3 bases unmatched. This CDR3 has 14 residues. Per germline, CDR1 MNHEY and CDR2 SVGEGT. The CDR3 loop is CASSEDRGNYGYTF. In DNA form, the CDR3 reads TGTGCCAGCAGCGAGGACAGGGGTAACTATGGCTACACCTTC.

This clone was seen a few times. Germline is not matched at one junction end, which may reflect a read error. This rearrangement joins TRBV7-7 to TRBJ2-5, with D tentatively TRBD2 (6 bases). Germline CDR1 SSHAT, CDR2 FNYEAQ (reference sequence). CDR3 length: 15 amino acids. The chain's CDR3 is CASSLATGTHETQYF. CDR3 nucleotides: TGTGCTAGCAGCTTAGCGACCGGGACTCACGAGACCCAGTACTTC.

The rearrangement joins TRBV10-3 to TRBJ1-2; D gene uncertain. CDR3 size: 15 residues. V was trimmed by 4 bases and J by 5 bases, leaving 17 bases between them. Germline V gives CDR1 ENHRY, CDR2 SYGVKD. CDR3 region: CAISAGRSSEYGYTF. The CDR3 nucleotides read TGTGCCATCAGTGCCGGGAGGTCATCAGAATATGGCTACACCTTC.

V is TRBV10-2 and J is TRBJ2-7; D not resolved. The CDR3 extends over 11 amino acids. Trimming removed 0 bases at V and 3 bases at J, with 0 bases between. The germline CDR1 and CDR2 sequences are WSHSY and SAAADI. CDR3 bases: TGCGCCAGCAGTGAGTCCTACGAGCAGTACTTC. Protein: CASSESYEQYF.

The chain has TRBV18 and TRBJ1-1; no clear D gene. The CDR3 runs 14 residues. Germline assignment: CDR1 KGHSH and CDR2 LQKENI. The germline V and J ends were trimmed by 4 bases and 1 base, with 10 bases remaining between them. The CDR3 DNA reads as TGTGCCAGCTCACGTGTACGGGAGAACACTGAAGCTTTCTTT. This gives the protein CASSRVRENTEAFF.

V is TRBV29-1 and J is TRBJ1-1, with D unresolved. This CDR3 has 10 residues. CDR1 and CDR2 (germline): SQVTM, ANQGSEA. Trimming shortened V by 7 bases and J by 7 bases, and 10 bases separated the two germline ends. The CDR3: CSADEGEAFF. CDR3 sequence (DNA): TGCAGCGCCGACGAGGGTGAAGCTTTCTTT.

The CDR3 DNA is TGCGCCAGCAGCCCACTGACAGGCGAGAATTCACCCCTCCACTTT. Its translation is CASSPLTGENSPLHF. The rearrangement uses TRBV5-1 and TRBJ1-6; TRBD1 is a possible D gene (6 bases). CDR3 size: 15 residues. Trimming removed 4 bases from V and 7 bases from J, with 15 bases in between. The germline gives CDR1 SGHRS, CDR2 YFSETQ.

The chain employs TRBV29-1 and TRBJ1-2; tentative D call: TRBD1 (6 bases). The V end was cut by 7 bases, the J end by 4 bases, with 13 bases between. The CDR3 spans 12 residues. Germline V gene lookup returns CDR1 SQVTM and CDR2 ANQGSEA. The CDR3 DNA reads TGCAGCGCCCCAAGGGGGTCCTATGGCTACACCTTC. This sequence encodes CSAPRGSYGYTF.

The chain links TRBV7-2 to TRBJ2-7, with unresolved D. Per the germline V gene, CDR1 is SGHTA and CDR2 is FQGNSA. Trimming took 7 bases from V and 2 from J, leaving 12 bases between them. The CDR3 contains 13 residues. In nucleotides, the CDR3 is TGTGCCAGCACAACAGCAGCCCCCTACGAGCAGTACTTC. As protein: CASTTAAPYEQYF.

This chain joins TRBV6-2 or TRBV6-3 and TRBJ2-2; D could derive from TRBD1 or TRBD2 (6 bases each). Trimming pared 6 bases from V and 0 bases from J, leaving 20 bases between. This CDR3 has 18 residues. Germline CDR1 and CDR2: MNHEY and SVGEGT. The CDR3, as DNA: TGTGCCAGCAGCCACCGGCAAACGGGGGCTCCGAACACCGGGGAGCTGTTTTTT. Its protein is CASSHRQTGAPNTGELFF.

This clone was seen a single time. The genes are TRBV29-1 and TRBJ2-1; tentatively, D is TRBD1 or TRBD2 (7 bases each). The germline V gene encodes CDR1 SQVTM and CDR2 ANQGSEA. The CDR3 runs to 17 residues. V was clipped by 4 bases and J by 2 bases, with 21 bases between them. CDR3 bases: TGCAGCGTTGTGGGGTCAGGGGGGGGACTAACCTACAATGAGCAGTTCTTC. Its translation is CSVVGSGGGLTYNEQFF.

This clone has a single count. This chain links TRBV7-2 with TRBJ1-3, with a possible D match to TRBD1 (5 bases). Germline assignment: CDR1 SGHTA and CDR2 FQGNSA. There are 15 residues in the CDR3. Trimming removed 0 bases from V and 1 base from J, with 7 bases in between. The CDR3 region has the DNA TGTGCCAGCAGCTTAGCGGGGGTATCTGGAAACACCATATATTTT. Its translation: CASSLAGVSGNTIYF.

V usage is TRBV20-1 and J usage is TRBJ1-1; tentatively, D is TRBD1 (5 bases). CDR1 and CDR2 (germline): DFQATT, SNEGSKA (reference sequence). The ends were cut back, 5 bases at V and 4 bases at J, with 5 bases in the middle. The CDR3 runs 10 residues. The CDR3 sequence: CSAGATEAFF. CDR3 sequence (DNA): TGCAGTGCTGGGGCCACTGAAGCTTTCTTT.

The chain recombines TRBV29-1 with TRBJ2-7; TRBD1 aligns across 7 bases. The germline CDR1 and CDR2 sequences are SQVTM and ANQGSEA. The CDR3 extends over 15 amino acids. The J segment lost 5 bases and the V segment lost 4 bases, leaving 14 bases of the junction unmatched. CDR3: CSVVEALQGQNEQYF. The CDR3 DNA reads as TGCAGCGTTGTAGAGGCGTTACAGGGGCAAAACGAGCAGTACTTC.